This TCR beta chain is drawn from a study of lymphopenia after photon versus proton radiotherapy. Measured with immunoSEQ multiplex PCR; TCRdb has only the in-frame clones, and not every one. Of about 16,000 clones listed, 75% to 90% are singletons. Broader study findings: Better survival with proton therapy was suggested as possible, not demonstrated. Under photons, naive T cells and diversity fell while effector/memory populations rose.

To note about this clone: Its cognate antigen is unknown.

Sequencing was performed on peripheral blood, taken from a patient treated with proton-based radiotherapy. The origin of this receptor is a woman aged 55 to 70 with cholangiocarcinoma. Some clones in this sample may be carry-over from other donors' samples.

The CDR3: CASSISTSGSLEQYF. The CDR3 bases are TGTGCCAGTAGTATATCGACTAGCGGGAGTCTTGAGCAGTACTTC. V usage is TRBV19 and J usage is TRBJ2-5, with 12 bases identical to TRBD2. The germline gives CDR1 LNHDA, CDR2 SQIVND (reference sequence). The length of the CDR3 is 15 residues. The V and J ends lost 2 bases and 11 bases, in that order; junction bases with no gene match: 9.